This paragraph covers one T cell receptor beta chain sequence. Data came from immunoSEQ multiplex PCR; TCRdb stores just in-frame clones and leaves some out. The sample contains 290,000 or so clones, about 82% of which appear only once. This CDR3 is 12 amino acids long. The V segment lost 3 bases and the J segment 5 bases; nucleotides outside the gene matches: 1. Per germline, CDR1 SGHRS and CDR2 YFSETQ. The data were obtained in a study of blood T cell repertoires in COVID-19. Across the study: The analysed material was cDNA or gDNA that came from T cells, B-cell-depleted T cells, or PBMCs.

The chain is built from TRBV5-1 and TRBJ1-2; the match to TRBD1 covers 7 bases. The sequenced sample was peripheral blood. This clonotype was sampled from a man aged 50 to 60 with active or convalescent COVID-19. The CDR3 DNA follows: TGCGCCAGCAGCTCACAGGGGTATGGCTACACCTTC. Translation gives CASSSQGYGYTF.